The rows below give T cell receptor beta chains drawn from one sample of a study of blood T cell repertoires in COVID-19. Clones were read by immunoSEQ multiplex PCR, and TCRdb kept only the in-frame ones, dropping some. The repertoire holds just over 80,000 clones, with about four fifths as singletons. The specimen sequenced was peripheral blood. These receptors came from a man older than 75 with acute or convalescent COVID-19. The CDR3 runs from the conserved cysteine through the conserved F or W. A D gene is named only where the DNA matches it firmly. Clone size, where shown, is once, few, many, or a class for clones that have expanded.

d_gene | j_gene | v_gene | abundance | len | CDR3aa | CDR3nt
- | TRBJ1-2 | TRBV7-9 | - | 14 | CASSPTEVSYGYTF | TGTGCCAGCAGCCCAACAGAAGTTAGCTATGGCTACACCTTC
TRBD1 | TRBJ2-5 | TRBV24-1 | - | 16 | CATSSRTGGTGETQYF | TGTGCCACCAGTTCCAGGACAGGGGGGACCGGGGAGACCCAGTACTTC
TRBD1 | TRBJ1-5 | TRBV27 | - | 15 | CASSPLQQGTQPQHF | TGTGCCAGCAGTCCGTTACAACAGGGGACTCAGCCCCAGCATTTT
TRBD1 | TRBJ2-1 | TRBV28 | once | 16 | CASRLGGTGAYNEQFF | TGTGCCAGCAGATTAGGTGGGACAGGGGCCTACAATGAGCAGTTCTTC
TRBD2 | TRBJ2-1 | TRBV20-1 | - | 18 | CSASGRSGRPSSYNEQFF | TGCAGTGCTAGTGGTCGTAGCGGGAGGCCCAGCTCCTACAATGAGCAGTTCTTC
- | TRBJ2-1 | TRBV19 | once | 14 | CASNQAVSYNEQFF | TGTGCCAGTAATCAAGCGGTGTCCTACAATGAGCAGTTCTTC
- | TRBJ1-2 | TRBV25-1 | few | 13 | CASSEWQGHGYTF | TGTGCCAGCAGTGAATGGCAGGGCCATGGCTACACCTTC
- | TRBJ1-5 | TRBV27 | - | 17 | CASSLGGAGYSNQPQHF | TGTGCCAGCAGTTTAGGCGGGGCCGGATATAGCAATCAGCCCCAGCATTTT
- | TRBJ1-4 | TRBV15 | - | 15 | CATSREGSGVEKLFF | TGTGCCACCAGCAGAGAAGGGTCAGGGGTAGAAAAACTGTTTTTT
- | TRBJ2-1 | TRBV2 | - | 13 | CASILDSYNEQFF | TGTGCCAGCATTCTGGACTCTTACAATGAGCAGTTCTTC
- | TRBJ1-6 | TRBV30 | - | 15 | CAWSQGKGLGSPLHF | TGTGCCTGGAGTCAGGGAAAGGGGTTAGGATCACCCCTCCACTTT
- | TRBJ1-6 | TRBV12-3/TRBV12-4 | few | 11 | CASRRLELLHF | TGTGCCAGCAGACGTTTGGAGCTCCTCCACTTT
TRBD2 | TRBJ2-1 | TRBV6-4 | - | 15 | CASSAAGAPLGEQFF | TGTGCCAGCAGTGCAGCGGGAGCGCCCCTCGGTGAGCAGTTCTTC
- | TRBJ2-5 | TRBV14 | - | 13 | CASSRDFQETQYF | TGTGCCAGCAGCCGGGACTTCCAAGAGACCCAGTACTTC
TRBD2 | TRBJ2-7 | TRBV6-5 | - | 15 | CASSYEAGGPREQYF | TGTGCCAGCAGTTACGAAGCGGGAGGGCCGAGGGAGCAGTACTTC
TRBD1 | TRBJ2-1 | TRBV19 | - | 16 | CASSIYGQGARNEQFF | TGTGCCAGTAGTATTTATGGCCAGGGGGCGCGCAATGAGCAGTTCTTC
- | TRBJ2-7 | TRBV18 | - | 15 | CASSTSRVSSYEQYF | TGTGCCAGCTCAACCAGCAGGGTGAGCTCCTACGAGCAGTACTTC
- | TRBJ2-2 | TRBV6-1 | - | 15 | CASSEAYRVPGELFF | TGTGCCAGCAGTGAAGCTTACAGGGTACCCGGGGAGCTGTTTTTT
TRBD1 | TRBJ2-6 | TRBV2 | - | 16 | CASSAGTGSGANVLTF | TGTGCCAGCAGTGCGGGGACAGGGTCTGGGGCCAACGTCCTGACTTTC
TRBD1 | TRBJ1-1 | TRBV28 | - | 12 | CASNQQGPRAFF | TGTGCCAGCAACCAACAGGGGCCGAGAGCTTTCTTT
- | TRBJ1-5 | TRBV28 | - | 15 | CASSFPSDSNQPQHF | TGTGCCAGCAGTTTTCCTTCAGATAGCAATCAGCCCCAGCATTTT
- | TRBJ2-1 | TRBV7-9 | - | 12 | CASHLGHHEQFF | TGTGCCAGCCACCTGGGGCATCATGAGCAGTTCTTC
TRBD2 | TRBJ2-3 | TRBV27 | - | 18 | CASSLSRRRGRASDTQYF | TGTGCCAGCAGTTTATCGCGTCGTCGGGGGAGGGCCTCTGATACGCAGTATTTT
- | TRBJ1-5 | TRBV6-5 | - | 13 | CASKGGSNQPQHF | TGTGCCAGCAAAGGGGGAAGCAATCAGCCCCAGCATTTT
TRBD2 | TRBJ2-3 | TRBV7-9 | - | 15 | CASSPSGGRRDTQYF | TGTGCCAGCAGCCCCTCGGGGGGGAGGAGGGATACGCAGTATTTT
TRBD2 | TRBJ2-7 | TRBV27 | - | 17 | CASSPGLAGRGAYEQYF | TGTGCCAGCAGCCCGGGACTAGCGGGGAGGGGGGCCTACGAGCAGTACTTC
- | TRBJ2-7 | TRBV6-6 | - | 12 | CASSSVSYEQYF | TGTGCCAGCAGTTCCGTCTCCTACGAGCAGTACTTC
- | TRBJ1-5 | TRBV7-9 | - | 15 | CASSWGGQNNQPQHF | TGTGCCAGCAGCTGGGGGGGCCAGAATAATCAGCCCCAGCATTTT
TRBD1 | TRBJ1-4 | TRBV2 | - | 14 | CASRTGASNEKLFF | TGTGCCAGCAGGACAGGGGCGTCTAATGAAAAACTGTTTTTT
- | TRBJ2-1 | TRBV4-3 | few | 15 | CASSHLADTANEQFF | TGCGCCAGCAGCCATTTAGCGGATACCGCCAATGAGCAGTTCTTC
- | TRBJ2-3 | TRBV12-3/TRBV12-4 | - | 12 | CASSLAGLTQYF | TGTGCCAGCAGTTTAGCGGGACTTACGCAGTATTTT
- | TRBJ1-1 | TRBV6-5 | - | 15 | CASSYTGRENTEAFF | TGTGCCAGCAGCTATACAGGGAGGGAGAACACTGAAGCTTTCTTT